This T cell receptor (beta chain) came from a study of Ad26.COV2.S vaccination and SARS-CoV-2 variants. TCRdb keeps only in-frame clones here, not all; method: immunoSEQ multiplex PCR. Of roughly 270,000 clones detected, approximately 89% appear once; the ten largest clones hold approximately 3.3%. Germline CDR1 is SGHRS and CDR2 is YFSETQ. CDR3 size: 14 residues. The V and J ends lost 4 bases and 8 bases, in that order; junction bases with no gene match: 7. Treatment meaning: about 20 received Ad26.COV2.S at low or high dose, single or two shots; several received placebo; per-sample allocation not given. The samples were gathered on day 63 after the first injection of vaccine or placebo. An Ad26 vector that expressed Wuhan-strain SARS-CoV-2 spike constituted the vaccine.

This chain uses TRBV5-1 with TRBJ1-4; TRBD1 aligns across 8 bases. The sequence came from a person aged 18 to 59 who received the Ad26.COV2.S COVID-19 vaccine or a placebo. The material was peripheral blood, obtained in a trial of Ad26.COV2.S vaccine versus placebo. CDR3 amino acids: CASSADRGGEKLFF. The CDR3 DNA follows: TGCGCCAGCAGCGCCGACAGGGGAGGGGAAAAACTGTTTTTT.